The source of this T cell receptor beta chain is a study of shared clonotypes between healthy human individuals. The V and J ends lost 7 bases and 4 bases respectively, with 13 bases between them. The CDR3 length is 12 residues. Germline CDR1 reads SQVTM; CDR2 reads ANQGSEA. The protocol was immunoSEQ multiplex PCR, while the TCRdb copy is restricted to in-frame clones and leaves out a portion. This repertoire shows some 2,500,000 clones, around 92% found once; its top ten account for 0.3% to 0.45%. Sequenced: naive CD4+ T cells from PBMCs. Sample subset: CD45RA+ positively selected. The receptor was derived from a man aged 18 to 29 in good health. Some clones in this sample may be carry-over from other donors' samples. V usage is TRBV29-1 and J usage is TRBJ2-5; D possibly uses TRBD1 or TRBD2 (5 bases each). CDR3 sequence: CSAKGDGETQYF. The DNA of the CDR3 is TGCAGCGCGAAAGGGGACGGAGAGACCCAGTACTTC. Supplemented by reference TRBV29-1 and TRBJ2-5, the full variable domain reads SAVISQKPSRDICQRGTSLTIQCQVDSQVTMMFWYRQQPGQSLTLIATANQGSEATYESGFVIDKFPISRPNLTFSTLTVSNMSPEDSSIYLCSAKGDGETQYFGPGTRLLVL.